These 26 T cell receptor beta chains share one sample of origin, sequenced in a study of blood T cell repertoires in COVID-19. Sequenced by immunoSEQ multiplex PCR; TCRdb stores in-frame clones only, minus some. The sample gives about 130,000 clones, just over 75% of which show up once; approximately 10% is in the top ten. The sample comprised peripheral blood. These receptors all come from a human donor in a cohort sampled during active COVID-19.

V gene TRBV10-2 combines with J gene TRBJ1-4; 8 bases are a match to TRBD1. CDR3 length: 16 residues. The germline V gene encodes CDR1 WSHSY and CDR2 SAAADI. J lost 0 bases, V lost 6 bases, and 6 bases had no gene match. This CDR3 reads CASRDRVGATNEKLFF. CDR3 nucleotide sequence: TGCGCCAGCAGGGACAGGGTCGGGGCAACTAATGAAAAACTGTTTTTT.

The chain links TRBV28 to TRBJ2-7; maybe TRBD1 (6 bases). This CDR3 contains 16 residues. V lost 5 bases and J lost 2, with 19 bases in between. Germline V lookup: CDR1 MDHEN, CDR2 SYDVKM. Here the CDR3 reads CASSPLEDRSTYEQYF. The CDR3 DNA sequence: TGTGCCAGCAGTCCACTCGAAGACAGGTCGACCTACGAGCAGTACTTC. Full variable domain (rest looked up from reference TRBV28 and TRBJ2-7): DVKVTQSSRYLVKRTGEKVFLECVQDMDHENMFWYRQDPGLGLRLIYFSYDVKMKEKGDIPEGYSVSREKKERFSLILESASTNQTSMYLCASSPLEDRSTYEQYFGPGTRLTVT.

The chain employs TRBV19 and TRBJ1-2; 12 bases align to TRBD1. V shed 6 bases, J shed 6 bases, and the junction held 11 bases outside the gene matches. Germline assignment: CDR1 LNHDA and CDR2 SQIVND (reference sequence). This CDR3 has 16 residues. The CDR3: CASRPGQGAFFDGYTF. The CDR3 DNA reads as TGTGCCAGTAGACCGGGACAGGGGGCGTTTTTTGATGGCTACACCTTC.

This chain uses TRBV19 with TRBJ2-7, with 7 bases fitting TRBD1. CDR1 and CDR2 (germline): LNHDA, SQIVND (reference sequence). The CDR3 runs to 14 residues. The V and J ends lost 5 bases and 4 bases, in that order; junction bases with no gene match: 8. The CDR3 region is CASSPLDRLYEQYF. CDR3 coding DNA: TGTGCCAGTAGTCCGTTGGACAGGTTATACGAGCAGTACTTC.

In its sample, this clone was seen once. The rearrangement links TRBV30 to TRBJ1-2; TRBD1 might be the D (6 bases). The CDR3 contains 14 residues. CDR1 is GTSNPN, CDR2 SVGIG, per germline (reference sequence). Deletions cut 4 bases from V and 3 bases from J, with 15 bases between. CDR3: CAWKTGSLYYGYTF. The CDR3 DNA follows: TGTGCCTGGAAAACAGGGTCCCTCTACTATGGCTACACCTTC.

The chain uses TRBV7-7 and TRBJ2-2; TRBD1 aligns across 7 bases. This CDR3 has 16 amino acids. Germline CDR1 and CDR2: SSHAT and FNYEAQ (reference sequence). The V and J ends lost 1 base and 6 bases, in that order; junction bases with no gene match: 8. Written as DNA, the CDR3 is TGTGCCAGCAGCTTAGGTCTGAGACAGGGAGCCGGGGAGCTGTTTTTT. It is translated as CASSLGLRQGAGELFF.

CDR3 amino acids: CASSFTSTYEQYF. CDR3 coding DNA: TGTGCCAGCAGCTTTACTAGTACCTACGAGCAGTACTTC. The V gene is TRBV7-2, the J gene TRBJ2-7, with TRBD2 as a possible D gene (5 bases). The V end was cut by 3 bases, the J end by 2 bases, with 8 bases between. The CDR3 runs 13 residues. CDR1 is SGHTA, CDR2 FQGNSA, per germline. Based on the CDR3 plus reference TRBV7-2 and TRBJ2-7, the full variable domain is GAGVSQSPSNKVTEKGKDVELRCDPISGHTALYWYRQSLGQGLEFLIYFQGNSAPDKSGLPSDRFSAERTGGSVSTLTIQRTQQEDSAVYLCASSFTSTYEQYFGPGTRLTVT.

The gene calls are TRBV7-8 and TRBJ1-4, with D maybe TRBD1 (5 bases). Germline V gives CDR1 SGHVS, CDR2 FQNEAQ. The CDR3 extends over 11 amino acids. V was pared by 1 base and J by 15 bases, with 9 bases between. Written as DNA, the CDR3 is TGTGCCAGCAGCTTAGTCAGGGAATTGTTTTTT. This encodes CASSLVRELFF.

This clone has only one observation. The chain recombines TRBV7-8 with TRBJ1-4; TRBD1 agrees at 9 bases. CDR1 is SGHVS and CDR2 is FQNEAQ in the germline V gene. The CDR3 contains 15 residues. J gave up 7 bases and V 5 bases, and 8 bases lay outside the gene matches. CDR3 region: CASSLTGGWGEKLFF. CDR3 in DNA: TGTGCCAGCAGCCTCACAGGGGGCTGGGGTGAAAAACTGTTTTTT. Full variable domain (outside the CDR3, taken from reference TRBV7-8 and TRBJ1-4): GAGVSQSPRYKVAKRGQDVALRCDPISGHVSLFWYQQALGQGPEFLTYFQNEAQLDKSGLPSDRFFAERPEGSVSTLKIQRTQQEDSAVYLCASSLTGGWGEKLFFGSGTQLSVL.

The CDR3 loop reads CAWSVTGGNEKLFF. CDR3 in DNA: TGTGCCTGGAGTGTTACAGGGGGAAATGAAAAACTGTTTTTT. The chain uses TRBV30 and TRBJ1-4; 8 bases align to TRBD1. J lost 5 bases, V lost 0 bases, and 2 bases had no gene match. The CDR3 runs 14 residues. Germline loops: CDR1 GTSNPN, CDR2 SVGIG (reference sequence).

CDR3 bases: TGCGCCAGCAGCCGGGGGACAGGGGAAACTGAAGCTTTCTTT. Translated: CASSRGTGETEAFF. J is TRBJ1-1 and V is TRBV4-1; 10 bases map to TRBD1. The J segment lost 5 bases and the V segment lost 4 bases, leaving 4 bases of the junction unmatched. The CDR3 contains 14 residues. In germline, CDR1 is MGHRA, CDR2 YSYEKL.

The V call is TRBV6-5, the J call TRBJ1-1; 7 bases are shared with TRBD1. The CDR3 contains 15 residues. Germline V CDR1 and CDR2: MNHEY, SVGAGI. The V gene end was trimmed by 3 bases and the J gene end by 6 bases; junction bases not matched to a gene: 10. This CDR3 is CASSYRGRGQAEAFF. For the CDR3, the DNA is TGTGCCAGCAGTTATCGCGGGAGGGGGCAGGCTGAAGCTTTCTTT.

This clone was counted between two and nine times. This chain joins TRBV19 and TRBJ2-5; TRBD1 matches 8 bases. The germline V gene has CDR1 LNHDA and CDR2 SQIVND (reference sequence). The length of the CDR3 is 16 residues. The V and J ends lost 3 bases and 1 base, in that order; junction bases with no gene match: 7. The CDR3 region is CASSIARGLLQETQYF. CDR3 nucleotides: TGTGCCAGTAGTATTGCCAGGGGGCTCCTCCAAGAGACCCAGTACTTC.

This sequence joins TRBV9 and TRBJ2-7; D is perhaps TRBD2 (5 bases). This CDR3 contains 16 residues. The germline CDR1 and CDR2 sequences are SGDLS and YYNGEE. Trimming took off 0 bases at V and 0 bases at J, with 13 bases between the two ends. The CDR3 nucleotides are TGTGCCAGCAGCGTAGGCGAGGGCGCAGACTCCTACGAGCAGTACTTC. This gives the protein CASSVGEGADSYEQYF. The variable domain in full, completed from reference TRBV9 and TRBJ2-7, reads DSGVTQTPKHLITATGQRVTLRCSPRSGDLSVYWYQQSLDQGLQFLIQYYNGEERAKGNILERFSAQQFPDLHSELNLSSLELGDSALYFCASSVGEGADSYEQYFGPGTRLTVT.

The gene calls are TRBV11-2 and TRBJ1-2; TRBD1 might be the D (5 bases). V was clipped by 5 bases and J by 8 bases, with 12 bases between them. Germline CDR1 SGHAT, CDR2 FQNNGV. CDR3 length: 12 amino acids. The CDR3, as DNA: TGTGCCAGCAGCACAGGAGCTGGGGGCTACACCTTC. This sequence encodes CASSTGAGGYTF.

The chain links TRBV2 to TRBJ2-2; a possible D gene is TRBD1 (5 bases). Germline V gives CDR1 SNHLY, CDR2 FYNNEI. Trimming removed 4 bases at V and 3 bases at J, with 9 bases between. The CDR3 is 14 residues long. This CDR3 reads CASSAQGYTGELFF. The CDR3 nucleotides are TGTGCCAGCAGTGCTCAGGGTTACACCGGGGAGCTGTTTTTT.

The chain has TRBV7-9 and TRBJ2-2; 10 nucleotides align to TRBD2. The CDR3 totals 19 residues. The ends lost 5 bases at V and 2 bases at J; junction bases unmatched: 14. CDR1 is SEHNR, CDR2 FQNEAQ, per germline (reference sequence). The CDR3 spells CASSPPLASGGLNTGELFF. DNA of the CDR3: TGTGCCAGCAGCCCTCCTCTGGCTAGCGGGGGACTTAACACCGGGGAGCTGTTTTTT.

The J gene is TRBJ2-5, the V gene TRBV6-4; 8 bases align to TRBD1. CDR3 length equals 13 residues. Germline CDR1 is MRHNA and CDR2 is SNTAGT. V shed 6 bases, J shed 4 bases, and the junction held 4 bases outside the gene matches. CDR3 in amino acids: CASSRDRGETQYF. CDR3 DNA sequence: TGTGCCAGCAGCCGAGACAGGGGAGAGACCCAGTACTTC.

J is TRBJ1-1 and V is TRBV5-4; D may be TRBD1 (5 bases). Germline values: CDR1 SGHNT, CDR2 YYREEE (reference sequence). Trimming pared 1 base from V and 5 bases from J, leaving 12 bases between. The CDR3 consists of 14 residues. CDR3 coding DNA: TGTGCCAGCAGCTTGAATGGGGCGCGGACTGAAGCTTTCTTT. Translating gives CASSLNGARTEAFF.

V gene TRBV11-3 combines with J gene TRBJ2-2; TRBD1 agrees at 7 bases. V was clipped by 5 bases and J by 0 bases; unmatched bases: 6. The CDR3 spans 16 residues. Germline V gene data show CDR1 as SGHNT and CDR2 as YENEEA. The CDR3 loop reads CASSIRQGTNTGELFF. The CDR3 bases are TGTGCCAGCAGCATTAGACAGGGCACGAACACCGGGGAGCTGTTTTTT.

The chain recombines TRBV3-1 (or the pseudogene TRBV3-2) with TRBJ2-5; TRBD1 matches at 8 bases. The CDR3 runs to 14 residues. With V trimmed by 2 bases and J by 6 bases, 5 bases remained unmatched. The germline V gene encodes CDR1 LGHDT and CDR2 YNNKEL (reference sequence). The DNA of the CDR3 is TGTGCCAGCAGCCAAACAGGGGGGACGAAGACCCAGTACTTC. It is translated as CASSQTGGTKTQYF.

This chain links TRBV11-2 with TRBJ1-1; perhaps TRBD1 as D (5 bases). The germline CDR1 and CDR2 sequences are SGHAT and FQNNGV. Between the trimmed V and J ends, which lost 5 bases and 6 bases, there was a span of 16 bases. The CDR3 contains 14 residues. The CDR3 DNA follows: TGTGCCAGCAGCAACCCCCGGACAAAATCTGAAGCTTTCTTT. Amino acids: CASSNPRTKSEAFF. The whole variable domain, remainder taken from reference TRBV11-2 and TRBJ1-1, is EAGVAQSPRYKIIEKRQSVAFWCNPISGHATLYWYQQILGQGPKLLIQFQNNGVVDDSQLPKDRFSAERLKGVDSTLKIQPAKLEDSAVYLCASSNPRTKSEAFFGQGTRLTVV.

This clone was counted once. J is TRBJ1-2 and V is TRBV24-1, with TRBD1 as a possible D gene (6 bases). CDR3 length: 14 amino acids. The V end lost 3 bases, the J end lost 3 bases, and 10 bases lay between the germline ends. CDR1 and CDR2 (germline): KGHDR, SFDVKD. The CDR3, as DNA: TGTGCCACCAGTGATCAACAGGGACACTATGGCTACACCTTC. Its translation is CATSDQQGHYGYTF.

This chain's CDR3 is CASSLLMTGYGYTF. In nucleotides, the CDR3 is TGTGCCAGCAGCTTATTGATGACAGGCTATGGCTACACCTTC. V is TRBV7-9 and J is TRBJ1-2, with D possibly matching TRBD1 (6 bases). This CDR3 contains 14 residues. The ends were cut back, 2 bases at V and 4 bases at J, with 11 bases in the middle. CDR1 SEHNR and CDR2 FQNEAQ come from the germline V gene (reference sequence).

The chain carries TRBV18 and TRBJ2-1; 10 bases are shared with TRBD1. V trimming: 6 bases; J trimming: 9 bases; junction bases outside the gene matches: 17. Germline lookup yields CDR1 KGHSH and CDR2 LQKENI. This CDR3 spans 17 amino acids. The CDR3 here is CASSQPSRDRGQSEQFF. In DNA form, the CDR3 reads TGTGCCAGCTCTCAACCATCCCGGGACAGGGGTCAGAGTGAGCAGTTCTTC.

The chain recombines TRBV6-5 with TRBJ1-2, with D tentatively TRBD1 (5 bases). The germline V gene encodes CDR1 MNHEY and CDR2 SVGAGI. This CDR3 has 15 residues. V was shortened by 3 bases and J by 1 base, with 12 bases between the two germline ends. CDR3 loop: CASSYPSGGNYGYTF. Written as DNA, the CDR3 is TGTGCCAGCAGTTATCCCAGCGGGGGTAACTATGGCTACACCTTC.